This TCR beta chain was identified in a study of shared clonotypes between healthy human individuals. Concerning this clone: Other DNA sequences in this specimen translate into the identical CDR3.

For every subset, genomic DNA was evenly distributed across several immunoSEQ plates. Each sorted subset replicate got 200 ng genomic DNA, 30,000 or so genomes. Here immunoSEQ multiplex PCR was the method, and the copy in TCRdb shows in-frame clones only, minus some. The sample consists of roughly 1,000,000 clones, 78% of them appearing once. The CDR3 covers 14 residues. In germline, CDR1 is SGHDT, CDR2 YYEEEE. The V end was cut by 4 bases, the J end by 4 bases, with 12 bases between. Sequenced sample: memory CD4+ T cells from PBMCs. Described subset: CD45RA-negative fraction. V usage is TRBV5-6 and J usage is TRBJ1-5, with a tentative D call TRBD1 (5 bases). This TCR was recovered from a young man in good health. Some clones in this sample may be carry-over from other donors' samples. The DNA for the CDR3 is TGTGCCAGCAGCCGTACCGGGGGGAATCAGCCCCAGCATTTT. Amino acids: CASSRTGGNQPQHF.